These 23 T cell receptor beta chains were sequenced from one sample in a study of shared clonotypes between healthy human individuals. Using immunoSEQ multiplex PCR, the repertoire was profiled, and TCRdb retains in-frame clones only, with some absent. The sample includes 500,000 to 650,000 clones, roughly 72% seen only once; the top ten take around 12%. Sequenced material: PBMCs. The receptors originated from a middle-aged woman in good health. Some clones in this sample may be carry-over from other donors' samples.

This clone occurred once. The chain uses TRBV5-1 and TRBJ1-2; perhaps TRBD1 as D (6 bases). Trimming took off 0 bases at V and 4 bases at J, with 13 bases between the two ends. The CDR3 is 15 residues long. Germline V gene data show CDR1 as SGHRS and CDR2 as YFSETQ. The CDR3 region has the DNA TGCGCCAGCAGCTTGGCCCTGACAGGAAGCTATGGCTACACCTTC. It translates to CASSLALTGSYGYTF.

The genes are TRBV5-1 and TRBJ2-7; no clear D gene. CDR3 size: 13 residues. V shed 4 bases and J shed 2 bases, with 10 bases lying between them. Germline lookup yields CDR1 SGHRS and CDR2 YFSETQ. CDR3 sequence: CASSPPVAYEQYF. The CDR3 bases are TGCGCCAGCAGCCCCCCAGTGGCCTACGAGCAGTACTTC. Full variable domain (rest looked up from reference TRBV5-1 and TRBJ2-7): KAGVTQTPRYLIKTRGQQVTLSCSPISGHRSVSWYQQTPGQGLQFLFEYFSETQRNKGNFPGRFSGRQFSNSRSEMNVSTLELGDSALYLCASSPPVAYEQYFGPGTRLTVT.

In regard to this clone: Other DNA sequences of this sample code for an identical CDR3. The chain employs TRBV7-2 and TRBJ2-2, with D perhaps being TRBD1 or TRBD2 (5 bases each). This CDR3 contains 14 residues. V was trimmed by 1 base and J by 8 bases, leaving 11 bases between them. Germline CDR1 is SGHTA and CDR2 is FQGNSA. The CDR3 protein is CASSLGQGAGELFF. In nucleotides, the CDR3 is TGTGCCAGCAGCTTAGGGCAGGGAGCTGGGGAGCTGTTTTTT.

This rearrangement joins TRBV6-6 to TRBJ2-7; D is possibly TRBD1 (5 bases). Per germline, CDR1 MNHNY and CDR2 SVGAGI (reference sequence). The CDR3 extends over 12 amino acids. The germline V and J ends were trimmed by 5 bases and 4 bases, with 9 bases remaining between them. The CDR3 sequence is CASSVQGYEQYF. CDR3 nucleotides: TGTGCCAGCAGTGTCCAGGGTTACGAGCAGTACTTC.

The chain combines TRBV7-3 with TRBJ2-2; perhaps TRBD2 as D (5 bases). V lost 4 bases and J lost 0, with 12 bases in between. The CDR3 contains 16 residues. CDR1 SGHTA and CDR2 FQGTGA come from the germline V gene. The CDR3 coding sequence is TGTGCCAGCAGCTCTGATAGCGAAACGAACACCGGGGAGCTGTTTTTT. It codes for CASSSDSETNTGELFF.

The chain uses TRBV6-5 and TRBJ2-3, with D perhaps TRBD2 (7 bases). Trimming removed 11 bases at V and 2 bases at J, with 20 bases between. This CDR3 region has 15 residues. The germline gives CDR1 MNHEY, CDR2 SVGAGI. CDR3 DNA: TGTGCCTCCAGGACGGGGAGGGGGGACACAGATACGCAGTATTTT. As protein: CASRTGRGDTDTQYF.

This chain uses TRBV6-5 with TRBJ2-7; D is uncertain. The CDR3 covers 13 residues. V shed 2 bases and J shed 3 bases, with 8 bases lying between them. CDR1 and CDR2 (germline): MNHEY, SVGAGI. The CDR3 DNA sequence: TGTGCCAGCAGTTACGGGCCTCTCTACGAGCAGTACTTC. Translating it yields CASSYGPLYEQYF.

With respect to this clone: Germline and junction disagree at one end, which may indicate a read error. Here the CDR3 DNA reads TGTGCTAGTAGTGGCCGGGACGGCTACAATCAGCCCCAGCATTTT. Its protein product is CASSGRDGYNQPQHF. The chain recombines TRBV19 with TRBJ1-5, with D maybe TRBD1 (5 bases). There are 15 residues in the CDR3. The germline V gene encodes CDR1 LNHDA and CDR2 SQIVND (reference sequence).

The chain employs TRBV30 and TRBJ2-7, with 9 bases aligning to TRBD2. The CDR3 is 15 residues long. The germline V gene encodes CDR1 GTSNPN and CDR2 SVGIG (reference sequence). Trimming at V came to 2 bases and at J to 4 bases, leaving 9 bases not matched to a gene. The DNA for the CDR3 is TGTGCCTGGAGTTGGAGCGGGAGGATAGGTTACGAGCAGTACTTC. Its protein is CAWSWSGRIGYEQYF.

The sample holds many counts of this clone. The chain is built from TRBV5-1 and TRBJ2-7, with 8 positions matching TRBD2. There are 15 residues in the CDR3. The germline gives CDR1 SGHRS, CDR2 YFSETQ. Trimming took 6 bases from V and 0 from J; bases not matched to a gene: 8. CDR3 region: CASNPSGSLSYEQYF. DNA of the CDR3: TGCGCCAGCAACCCTAGCGGGTCCCTCTCCTACGAGCAGTACTTC.

Ten or more counts support this clone. Other DNA sequences within the sample encode an identical CDR3. The chain employs TRBV30 and TRBJ1-2; the D gene is possibly TRBD1 (5 bases). Germline V CDR1 and CDR2: GTSNPN, SVGIG (reference sequence). The CDR3 runs 12 residues. Trimming took off 1 base at V and 7 bases at J, with 10 bases between the two ends. The CDR3 DNA reads TGTGCCTGGAGTGAACAGGCCGGTGGCTACACCTTC. As protein: CAWSEQAGGYTF.

The rearrangement uses TRBV7-2 and TRBJ2-5; 7 bases are a match to TRBD2. Germline lookup yields CDR1 SGHTA and CDR2 FQGNSA. V gave up 2 bases and J gave up 10 bases; unmatched junction bases: 10. There are 14 residues in the CDR3. CDR3 sequence reads: CASSLRSREAVQYF. CDR3 DNA sequence: TGTGCCAGCAGCTTAAGAAGCCGGGAGGCGGTCCAGTACTTC.

The gene calls are TRBV28 and TRBJ2-1, with TRBD2 as a possible D gene (5 bases). Trimming left V 5 bases short and J 4 bases short, with 9 bases between. This CDR3 spans 13 amino acids. CDR1 MDHEN and CDR2 SYDVKM come from the germline V gene. CDR3 residues: CASSLRTYNEQFF. CDR3 bases: TGTGCCAGCAGTCTGCGGACTTACAATGAGCAGTTCTTC.

The rearrangement uses TRBV15 and TRBJ2-7, with 10 nucleotides matching TRBD1. The junction had 4 bases not matched to a gene; V was cut back by 3 bases and J by 2 bases. There are 15 residues in the CDR3. The germline CDR1 and CDR2 sequences are LNHNV and YYDKDF (reference sequence). As DNA, the CDR3 is TGTGCCACCAGCAGCCCCGGGACAGGGGCCTACGAGCAGTACTTC. Translation gives CATSSPGTGAYEQYF.

In its sample, this clone was seen many times. The gene calls are TRBV2 and TRBJ1-6; 8 nucleotides align to TRBD1. V lost 6 bases and J lost 0; bases outside the gene matches: 10. CDR3 length: 18 amino acids. Germline-derived CDR1 and CDR2 are SNHLY and FYNNEI. CDR3 in DNA: TGTGCCAGCAGACCGGGACAGGCCGGGGGCTCCTATAATTCACCCCTCCACTTT. Its translation is CASRPGQAGGSYNSPLHF.

This clone was detected only a few times. The chain is built from TRBV14 and TRBJ1-2; D possibly corresponds to TRBD1 (5 bases). The CDR3 runs to 14 residues. Trimming took 4 bases from V and 4 from J, leaving 13 bases between them. Germline V CDR1 and CDR2: SGHDN, FVKESK. The DNA of the CDR3 is TGTGCCAGCAGCCCAACGGGACCCTCCTATGGCTACACCTTC. This sequence encodes CASSPTGPSYGYTF.

This clone was counted many times. The CDR3 reads CASSDSAVNTGELFF. CDR3 nucleotides: TGTGCCAGCAGTGACTCGGCAGTGAACACCGGGGAGCTGTTTTTT. The chain joins TRBV6-4 to TRBJ2-2; the D is unclear. Trimming removed 0 bases from V and 1 base from J, with 6 bases in between. CDR3 size: 15 residues. CDR1 is MRHNA, CDR2 SNTAGT, per germline.

V is TRBV9 and J is TRBJ2-7, with D tentatively TRBD1 or TRBD2 (5 bases each). Per germline, CDR1 SGDLS and CDR2 YYNGEE. V lost 3 bases to trimming and J lost 1 base, with 11 bases between them. The CDR3 length is 14 residues. CDR3 loop: CASSADSGSYEQYF. The CDR3 coding sequence is TGTGCCAGCAGCGCCGACAGCGGTTCCTACGAGCAGTACTTC.

The CDR3 DNA reads TGTGCCAGCAGTTACTCGACAGGGGTCTACGAGCAGTACTTC. Its protein product is CASSYSTGVYEQYF. J is TRBJ2-7 and V is TRBV6-5; 8 bases agree with TRBD1. V shed 0 bases and J 3 bases; nucleotides not matched to a gene: 1. Germline values: CDR1 MNHEY, CDR2 SVGAGI. The CDR3 consists of 14 residues.

The genes are TRBV28 and TRBJ1-1, with 7 bases that match TRBD1. J was trimmed by 1 base and V by 3 bases; bases with no gene match: 2. The CDR3 contains 14 residues. Per the germline V gene, CDR1 is MDHEN and CDR2 is SYDVKM. CDR3 residues: CASSFGDRNTEAFF. The CDR3 DNA is TGTGCCAGCAGTTTTGGGGACAGGAACACTGAAGCTTTCTTT.

This clone was recorded at least ten times. The chain has TRBV7-3 and TRBJ2-6, with D perhaps matching TRBD1 (5 bases). Germline V gene sequence: CDR1 SGHTA, CDR2 FQGTGA. This CDR3 has 15 amino acids. Trimming shortened V by 5 bases and J by 4 bases, and 12 bases separated the two germline ends. This chain's CDR3 is CASSPLGVGANVLTF. The CDR3 nucleotides are TGTGCCAGCAGCCCCCTAGGGGTCGGGGCCAACGTCCTGACTTTC.

This chain joins TRBV6-5 and TRBJ2-1; 8 nucleotides agree with TRBD1. CDR1 and CDR2 (germline): MNHEY, SVGAGI. V lost 5 bases and J lost 6; bases outside the gene matches: 3. CDR3 length equals 13 residues. As DNA, the CDR3 is TGTGCCAGCAGTGAGACAGGGGTCAATGAGCAGTTCTTC. Protein sequence: CASSETGVNEQFF.

The rearrangement links TRBV27 to TRBJ2-7; 8 bases are a match to TRBD1. Unmatched junction bases numbered 7, after V lost 6 bases and J lost 0 bases. Germline V gene data show CDR1 as MNHEY and CDR2 as SMNVEV (reference sequence). The CDR3 spans 15 residues. Here the CDR3 reads CASSRDRTFSYEQYF. The CDR3 coding sequence is TGTGCCAGCAGCAGGGACAGGACCTTCTCCTACGAGCAGTACTTC.